The T cell receptor beta chain under discussion was sequenced for a study of T cells after yellow fever vaccination. TCRdb passed the 5' RACE reads through MiXCR, listing each CDR3 protein once. This sample has some 560,000 distinct CDR3 sequences, with about 15% found just once. This clonotype was seen a handful of times. The sample was PBMCs, taken less than 6 days after the first yellow fever vaccination. This clonotype originated in a man in his late teens or twenties who received the YFV17D yellow fever vaccine.

In nucleotides, the CDR3 is TGCGCCAGCAGCCAAGATCTAACAGGGACCCCCTACGAGCAGTACTTC. It is translated as CASSQDLTGTPYEQYF. This sequence joins TRBV4-1 and TRBJ2-7, with D perhaps TRBD1 (6 bases). CDR3 size: 16 residues. V was pared by 0 bases and J by 2 bases, with 14 bases between. In germline, CDR1 is MGHRA, CDR2 YSYEKL.